These T cell receptor beta chains were read from a single sample in a study of cytomegalovirus exposure and HLA in healthy donors. Some clones are missing from TCRdb's copy, which holds only in-frame ones; the method was immunoSEQ multiplex PCR. The sample yields about 190,000 clones, about three quarters seen once. Sequencing was done on a sample of PBMCs. The receptors were gathered from a woman in her twenties or thirties in good health and CMV-seropositive. Each CDR3 is given with its conserved first and last residue. D genes are given only for firm matches. Only part of the rows carry a size: once, few, many, or a class if the clone is expanded.

abundance: .
v_gene: TRBV28
d_gene: TRBD2
j_gene: TRBJ2-3
CDR3aa: CASSRLASGTQYF
CDR3nt: TGTGCCAGCAGTCGACTAGCCTCGGGTACGCAGTATTTT

abundance: .
v_gene: TRBV27
d_gene: .
j_gene: TRBJ1-6
CDR3aa: CASSPGAARYNSPLHF
CDR3nt: TGTGCCAGCAGTCCGGGAGCAGCGCGCTATAATTCACCCCTCCACTTT

abundance: .
v_gene: TRBV4-3
d_gene: .
j_gene: TRBJ2-1
CDR3aa: CASSQEPGPREQFF
CDR3nt: TGCGCCAGCAGCCAGGAGCCCGGCCCCCGGGAGCAGTTCTTC

abundance: .
v_gene: TRBV28
d_gene: .
j_gene: TRBJ2-5
CDR3aa: CASSRGGQGGETQYF
CDR3nt: TGTGCCAGCAGTAGGGGGGGGCAGGGTGGAGAGACCCAGTACTTC

abundance: .
v_gene: TRBV5-1
d_gene: .
j_gene: TRBJ1-1
CDR3aa: CASRDQGGTEAFF
CDR3nt: TGCGCCAGCAGGGATCAGGGAGGGACTGAAGCTTTCTTT

abundance: .
v_gene: TRBV4-2
d_gene: TRBD2
j_gene: TRBJ2-5
CDR3aa: CASSQEGGLEQETQYF
CDR3nt: TGTGCCAGCAGCCAAGAGGGGGGACTAGAACAAGAGACCCAGTACTTC

abundance: .
v_gene: TRBV19
d_gene: TRBD2
j_gene: TRBJ2-3
CDR3aa: CASSPGLAGSDTQYF
CDR3nt: TGTGCCAGTAGCCCCGGACTAGCGGGGTCGGATACGCAGTATTTT

abundance: .
v_gene: TRBV5-4
d_gene: .
j_gene: TRBJ2-2
CDR3aa: CASSLQEGLGGELFF
CDR3nt: TGTGCCAGCAGCTTGCAGGAGGGCCTGGGCGGGGAGCTGTTTTTT

abundance: few
v_gene: TRBV21-1
d_gene: .
j_gene: TRBJ1-1
CDR3aa: CASSKGPDRVNTEAFF
CDR3nt: TGTGCCAGCAGCAAAGGGCCCGACAGGGTGAACACTGAAGCTTTCTTT

abundance: few
v_gene: TRBV20-1
d_gene: .
j_gene: TRBJ1-2
CDR3aa: CSARTGPGYTF
CDR3nt: TGCAGTGCTAGAACGGGTCCTGGCTACACCTTC

abundance: .
v_gene: TRBV6-5
d_gene: TRBD1
j_gene: TRBJ2-7
CDR3aa: CASSGTGRSYEQYF
CDR3nt: TGTGCCAGCAGTGGGACAGGGAGGTCTTACGAGCAGTACTTC

abundance: .
v_gene: TRBV19
d_gene: .
j_gene: TRBJ1-5
CDR3aa: CASSIGGHSNQPQHF
CDR3nt: TGTGCCAGTAGTATTGGAGGGCATAGCAATCAGCCCCAGCATTTT

abundance: few
v_gene: TRBV5-1
d_gene: .
j_gene: TRBJ2-6
CDR3aa: CASSAAGSGANVLTF
CDR3nt: TGCGCCAGCAGCGCCGCAGGGTCTGGGGCCAACGTCCTGACTTTC

abundance: .
v_gene: TRBV28
d_gene: .
j_gene: TRBJ1-5
CDR3aa: CASSPPADEWTTSNQPQHF
CDR3nt: TGTGCCAGCAGTCCTCCTGCAGACGAATGGACTACTAGCAATCAGCCCCAGCATTTT

abundance: .
v_gene: TRBV18
d_gene: TRBD2
j_gene: TRBJ2-2
CDR3aa: CASSPFLAGGSGELFF
CDR3nt: TGTGCCAGCTCACCGTTCCTAGCGGGAGGCAGCGGGGAGCTGTTTTTT

abundance: .
v_gene: TRBV7-7
d_gene: .
j_gene: TRBJ2-1
CDR3aa: CASSLSEAPYNEQFF
CDR3nt: TGTGCCAGCAGCTTATCCGAGGCGCCCTACAATGAGCAGTTCTTC

abundance: few
v_gene: TRBV5-1
d_gene: TRBD2
j_gene: TRBJ2-3
CDR3aa: CASSQAGGIALADTQYF
CDR3nt: TGCGCCAGCAGCCAAGCGGGGGGGATTGCACTAGCAGATACGCAGTATTTT

abundance: .
v_gene: TRBV9
d_gene: TRBD2
j_gene: TRBJ2-1
CDR3aa: CASSQRLWGGNEQFF
CDR3nt: TGTGCCAGCAGTCAAAGACTCTGGGGGGGAAATGAGCAGTTCTTC

abundance: .
v_gene: TRBV11-3
d_gene: .
j_gene: TRBJ1-4
CDR3aa: CASAKGGDGEKLFF
CDR3nt: TGTGCCAGCGCCAAAGGGGGAGATGGGGAAAAACTGTTTTTT

abundance: .
v_gene: TRBV7-8
d_gene: TRBD1
j_gene: TRBJ2-1
CDR3aa: CASSSSGTGFTLDEQFF
CDR3nt: TGTGCCAGCAGCTCCTCCGGGACAGGGTTCACCTTGGATGAGCAGTTCTTC

abundance: .
v_gene: TRBV19
d_gene: .
j_gene: TRBJ2-7
CDR3aa: CASSSRGLSYEQYF
CDR3nt: TGTGCCAGTAGTTCTCGCGGGCTTTCCTACGAGCAGTACTTC

abundance: .
v_gene: TRBV2
d_gene: .
j_gene: TRBJ1-2
CDR3aa: CASSEAETRLPYGYTF
CDR3nt: TGTGCCAGCAGTGAAGCGGAGACCCGACTTCCCTATGGCTACACCTTC

abundance: .
v_gene: TRBV30
d_gene: .
j_gene: TRBJ1-2
CDR3aa: CAWRWGERLWSYTF
CDR3nt: TGTGCCTGGAGATGGGGAGAACGATTGTGGAGCTACACCTTC

abundance: .
v_gene: TRBV19
d_gene: TRBD1
j_gene: TRBJ2-2
CDR3aa: CASSMLQGAVGELFF
CDR3nt: TGTGCCAGTAGTATGTTACAGGGGGCCGTCGGGGAGCTGTTTTTT

abundance: .
v_gene: TRBV11-3
d_gene: TRBD2
j_gene: TRBJ2-7
CDR3aa: CASSQTSGPLGEQYF
CDR3nt: TGTGCCAGCAGCCAGACTAGCGGCCCACTGGGGGAGCAGTACTTC

abundance: once
v_gene: TRBV4-3
d_gene: .
j_gene: TRBJ1-3
CDR3aa: CASSRAISGNTIYF
CDR3nt: TGCGCCAGCAGCCGAGCTATATCTGGAAACACCATATATTTT

abundance: few
v_gene: TRBV4-3
d_gene: TRBD1
j_gene: TRBJ1-1
CDR3aa: CASSQVGQGATEAFF
CDR3nt: TGCGCCAGCAGCCAAGTGGGACAGGGGGCAACAGAAGCTTTCTTT

abundance: .
v_gene: TRBV5-4
d_gene: .
j_gene: TRBJ2-7
CDR3aa: CASSPTRSVVHEQYF
CDR3nt: TGTGCCAGCAGCCCGACACGGTCGGTTGTACACGAGCAGTACTTC

abundance: .
v_gene: TRBV9
d_gene: .
j_gene: TRBJ1-5
CDR3aa: CASSVGGYSNQPQHF
CDR3nt: TGTGCCAGCAGCGTAGGCGGCTATAGCAATCAGCCCCAGCATTTT

abundance: few
v_gene: TRBV7-3
d_gene: TRBD1
j_gene: TRBJ2-7
CDR3aa: CASSLTGGGSYEQYF
CDR3nt: TGTGCCAGCAGCTTGACAGGGGGCGGCTCTTACGAGCAGTACTTC

abundance: .
v_gene: TRBV13
d_gene: TRBD2
j_gene: TRBJ2-5
CDR3aa: CASGAQRGAQETQYF
CDR3nt: TGTGCCAGTGGGGCACAGCGGGGGGCCCAAGAGACCCAGTACTTC

abundance: .
v_gene: TRBV19
d_gene: .
j_gene: TRBJ1-1
CDR3aa: CASSIRGSDEAFF
CDR3nt: TGTGCCAGTAGTATCAGGGGCTCGGATGAAGCTTTCTTT

abundance: once
v_gene: TRBV7-2
d_gene: .
j_gene: TRBJ1-5
CDR3aa: CASSLTHNLNQPQHF
CDR3nt: TGTGCCAGCAGCCTTACACATAATCTGAATCAGCCCCAGCATTTT

abundance: once
v_gene: TRBV7-2
d_gene: .
j_gene: TRBJ1-2
CDR3aa: CASRILESNYGYTF
CDR3nt: TGTGCCAGCAGGATATTAGAATCTAACTATGGCTACACCTTC

abundance: once
v_gene: TRBV5-4
d_gene: .
j_gene: TRBJ2-2
CDR3aa: CASSLDQITGELFF
CDR3nt: TGTGCCAGCAGCTTGGACCAGATCACCGGGGAGCTGTTTTTT

abundance: .
v_gene: TRBV28
d_gene: .
j_gene: TRBJ2-7
CDR3aa: CASRQGSLYEQYF
CDR3nt: TGTGCCAGCAGACAGGGTTCTCTATACGAGCAGTACTTC

abundance: .
v_gene: TRBV4-1
d_gene: TRBD2
j_gene: TRBJ2-6
CDR3aa: CASSQLTSGSSGANVLTF
CDR3nt: TGCGCCAGCAGCCAACTGACTAGCGGGAGTTCTGGGGCCAACGTCCTGACTTTC

abundance: .
v_gene: TRBV7-9
d_gene: TRBD1
j_gene: TRBJ2-2
CDR3aa: CASRDRVAGELFF
CDR3nt: TGTGCCAGCCGAGACAGGGTTGCCGGGGAGCTGTTTTTT

abundance: .
v_gene: TRBV28
d_gene: .
j_gene: TRBJ2-7
CDR3aa: CASSPSWSYEQYF
CDR3nt: TGTGCCAGCAGTCCCAGTTGGAGCTACGAGCAGTACTTC

abundance: .
v_gene: TRBV19
d_gene: .
j_gene: TRBJ1-5
CDR3aa: CASSIGRVSGQPQHF
CDR3nt: TGTGCCAGTAGTATAGGCAGGGTCTCAGGTCAGCCCCAGCATTTT

abundance: few
v_gene: TRBV9
d_gene: TRBD2
j_gene: TRBJ2-7
CDR3aa: CASSKGGLAGVYEQYF
CDR3nt: TGTGCCAGCAGCAAAGGGGGACTAGCGGGAGTCTACGAGCAGTACTTC

abundance: .
v_gene: TRBV5-6
d_gene: .
j_gene: TRBJ2-7
CDR3aa: CASSLERPYEQYF
CDR3nt: TGTGCCAGCAGCTTAGAGCGGCCTTACGAGCAGTACTTC

abundance: once
v_gene: TRBV7-2
d_gene: .
j_gene: TRBJ2-1
CDR3aa: CASTLGSYNEQFF
CDR3nt: TGTGCCAGCACCCTAGGATCCTACAATGAGCAGTTCTTC

abundance: .
v_gene: TRBV10-2
d_gene: .
j_gene: TRBJ1-5
CDR3aa: CASSTGRRYLPGQPQHF
CDR3nt: TGCGCCAGCAGTACCGGCCGGCGGTACCTGCCCGGGCAGCCCCAGCATTTT

abundance: few
v_gene: TRBV10-3
d_gene: .
j_gene: TRBJ2-7
CDR3aa: CASLRQEGYEQYF
CDR3nt: TGTGCCAGTCTTAGACAAGAGGGTTACGAGCAGTACTTC

abundance: .
v_gene: TRBV9
d_gene: .
j_gene: TRBJ1-2
CDR3aa: CASSEGDYGYTF
CDR3nt: TGTGCCAGCAGCGAAGGGGACTATGGCTACACCTTC

abundance: .
v_gene: TRBV11-2
d_gene: TRBD1
j_gene: TRBJ2-1
CDR3aa: CASSSLGTGWTDEQFF
CDR3nt: TGTGCCAGCAGCTCCCTCGGGACAGGGTGGACGGATGAGCAGTTCTTC

abundance: .
v_gene: TRBV11-2
d_gene: TRBD1
j_gene: TRBJ2-7
CDR3aa: CASSPLGGTGGASSYEQYF
CDR3nt: TGTGCCAGCAGCCCCCTAGGAGGGACAGGGGGCGCCTCTAGCTACGAGCAGTACTTC

abundance: .
v_gene: TRBV7-3
d_gene: .
j_gene: TRBJ2-2
CDR3aa: CASSRASGGELFF
CDR3nt: TGTGCCAGCAGCCGGGCCAGCGGCGGGGAGCTGTTTTTT

abundance: .
v_gene: TRBV16
d_gene: .
j_gene: TRBJ2-1
CDR3aa: CASSQSQWGDSYNEQFF
CDR3nt: TGTGCCAGCAGCCAATCCCAGTGGGGGGACTCCTACAATGAGCAGTTCTTC

abundance: .
v_gene: TRBV5-1
d_gene: TRBD2
j_gene: TRBJ2-7
CDR3aa: CASSPTSGSYEQYF
CDR3nt: TGCGCCAGCAGCCCGACTAGCGGGAGCTACGAGCAGTACTTC

abundance: .
v_gene: TRBV28
d_gene: .
j_gene: TRBJ2-7
CDR3aa: CASSTPGQPTYEQYF
CDR3nt: TGTGCCAGCAGTACACCGGGACAACCCACCTACGAGCAGTACTTC

abundance: .
v_gene: TRBV6-6
d_gene: .
j_gene: TRBJ2-5
CDR3aa: CASGTAIQETQYF
CDR3nt: TGTGCCAGCGGAACAGCTATCCAAGAGACCCAGTACTTC

abundance: few
v_gene: TRBV6-1
d_gene: TRBD1
j_gene: TRBJ1-4
CDR3aa: CASSVAGQGYEKLFF
CDR3nt: TGTGCCAGCAGTGTTGCTGGACAGGGTTATGAAAAACTGTTTTTT

abundance: .
v_gene: TRBV13
d_gene: TRBD2
j_gene: TRBJ2-1
CDR3aa: CASSDGLAPKNEQFF
CDR3nt: TGTGCCAGCAGCGACGGACTAGCGCCCAAGAATGAGCAGTTCTTC

abundance: .
v_gene: TRBV19
d_gene: .
j_gene: TRBJ2-1
CDR3aa: CASSMGQSYNEQFF
CDR3nt: TGTGCCAGTAGTATGGGACAATCCTACAATGAGCAGTTCTTC